This T cell receptor beta chain was captured in a study of blood T cell repertoires in COVID-19. Looking at the study overall: Nucleic acid was either cDNA or gDNA, and it came from T cells, B-cell-depleted T cells, or PBMCs.

Trimming shortened V by 10 bases and J by 3 bases, and 9 bases separated the two germline ends. The CDR3 sequence is 12 residues long. The germline V gene encodes CDR1 SEHNR and CDR2 FQNEAQ (reference sequence). Participants had their cohort set by participant-reported clinical history. Clones were sequenced by immunoSEQ multiplex PCR, and TCRdb holds only the in-frame ones, with some missing. The data contain 280,000 or so clones, approximately 89% of them singletons. The specimen was PBMCs or T cells enriched from blood (not recorded which). The rearrangement links TRBV7-9 to TRBJ2-2; TRBD1 is a possible D gene (6 bases). This receptor was taken from a woman aged 50 to 60 who had been exposed to COVID-19. CDR3 DNA: TGTGCCAAGTACAGGGACACCGGGGAGCTGTTTTTT. It translates to CAKYRDTGELFF.